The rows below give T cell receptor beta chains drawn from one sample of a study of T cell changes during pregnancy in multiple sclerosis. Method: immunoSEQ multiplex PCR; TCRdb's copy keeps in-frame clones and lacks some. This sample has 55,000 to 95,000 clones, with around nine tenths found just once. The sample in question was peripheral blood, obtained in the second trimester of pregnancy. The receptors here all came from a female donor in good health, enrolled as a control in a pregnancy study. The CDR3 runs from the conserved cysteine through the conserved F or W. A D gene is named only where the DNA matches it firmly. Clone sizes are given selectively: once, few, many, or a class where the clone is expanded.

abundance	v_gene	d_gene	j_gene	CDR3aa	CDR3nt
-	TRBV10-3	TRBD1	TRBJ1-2	CAIGGTGGNGYTF	TGTGCCATCGGCGGGACAGGGGGAAATGGCTACACCTTC
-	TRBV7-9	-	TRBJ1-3	CASSSAGSSGNTIYF	TGTGCCAGCAGCTCAGCAGGGAGCTCTGGAAACACCATATATTTT
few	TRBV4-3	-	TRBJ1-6	CASSRDRISPLHF	TGCGCCAGCAGCCGAGACAGGATTTCACCCCTCCACTTT
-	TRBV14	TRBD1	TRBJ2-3	CASSLQGARPDTQYF	TGTGCCAGCAGCCTACAGGGGGCGCGTCCAGATACGCAGTATTTT
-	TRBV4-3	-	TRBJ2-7	CASSPSEGYEQYF	TGCGCCAGCAGCCCCTCGGAGGGCTACGAGCAGTACTTC
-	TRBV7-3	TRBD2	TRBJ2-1	CASSRGGEDNEQFF	TGTGCCAGCAGCCGCGGGGGGGAGGACAATGAGCAGTTCTTC
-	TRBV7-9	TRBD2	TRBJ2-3	CASSLRLAGATRDTQYF	TGTGCCAGCAGCTTAAGGCTAGCGGGGGCCACGCGAGATACGCAGTATTTT
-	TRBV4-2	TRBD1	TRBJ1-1	CASSQAPPTTGDREAFF	TGTGCCAGCAGCCAAGCCCCCCCAACCACAGGGGACCGTGAAGCTTTCTTT
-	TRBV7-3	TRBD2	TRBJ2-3	CASSRSGGVTDTQYF	TGTGCCAGCAGCCGGAGCGGGGGGGTCACAGATACGCAGTATTTT
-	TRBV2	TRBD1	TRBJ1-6	CASSEGAVRSPLHF	TGTGCCAGCAGCGAGGGGGCAGTAAGGTCACCCCTCCACTTT
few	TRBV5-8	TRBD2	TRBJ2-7	CASSLERGTYEQYF	TGTGCCAGCAGCTTGGAGCGGGGGACCTACGAGCAGTACTTC
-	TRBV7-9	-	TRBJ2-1	CASSLSALYNEQFF	TGTGCCAGCAGCTTATCTGCACTCTACAATGAGCAGTTCTTC
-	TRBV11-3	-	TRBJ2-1	CASSLDTDNEQFF	TGTGCCAGCAGCTTAGATACTGACAATGAGCAGTTCTTC
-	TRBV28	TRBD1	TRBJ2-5	CASSSRPGTGQETQYF	TGTGCCAGCAGCTCCCGCCCCGGGACAGGACAAGAGACCCAGTACTTC
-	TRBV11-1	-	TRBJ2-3	CASSAGGGTHTQYF	TGTGCCAGCAGCGCCGGCGGGGGCACCCATACGCAGTATTTT
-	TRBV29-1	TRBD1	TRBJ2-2	CSGGDRGNTGELFF	TGCAGCGGGGGCGACAGGGGCAACACCGGGGAGCTGTTTTTT
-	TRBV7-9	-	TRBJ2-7	CASSLGRNWDF	TGTGCCAGCAGCCTCGGCAGGAATTGGGACTTC
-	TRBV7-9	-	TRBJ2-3	CASEVPAARTDTQYF	TGTGCCAGCGAGGTCCCAGCAGCCCGCACAGATACGCAGTATTTT
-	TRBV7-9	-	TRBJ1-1	CASSSNSPRTRAFF	TGTGCCAGCAGTTCCAATTCCCCGCGGACACGAGCTTTCTTT
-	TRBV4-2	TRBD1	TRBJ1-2	CASSRIPGQGLFYGYTF	TGTGCCAGCAGCCGAATACCCGGACAGGGATTGTTCTATGGCTACACCTTC
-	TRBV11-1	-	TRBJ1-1	CASSLGRGTEAFF	TGTGCCAGCAGCTTAGGAAGGGGGACTGAAGCTTTCTTT
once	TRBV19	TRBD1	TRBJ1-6	CASSAGRDRHAPLHF	TGTGCCAGTAGTGCTGGCCGGGACAGGCATGCACCCCTCCACTTT
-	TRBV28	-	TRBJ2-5	CASKPTGGDGKTQYF	TGTGCCAGCAAACCGACAGGTGGGGATGGAAAGACCCAGTACTTC
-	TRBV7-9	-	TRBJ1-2	CASSLLGDYGYTF	TGTGCCAGCAGCCTCCTCGGTGACTATGGCTACACCTTC
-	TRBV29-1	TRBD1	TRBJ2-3	CSTETGWFTDTQYF	TGCAGCACTGAGACAGGGTGGTTCACAGATACGCAGTATTTT
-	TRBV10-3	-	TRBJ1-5	CAAKQGTEQPQHF	TGTGCCGCCAAACAGGGAACGGAACAGCCCCAGCATTTT
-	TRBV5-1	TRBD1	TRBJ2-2	CASSYPRTGGFPLSGELFF	TGCGCCAGCAGCTATCCCCGGACAGGGGGCTTCCCTCTCTCCGGGGAGCTGTTTTTT
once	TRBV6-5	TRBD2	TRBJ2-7	CASSYSGLAYEQYF	TGTGCCAGCAGTTACTCGGGACTAGCCTACGAGCAGTACTTC